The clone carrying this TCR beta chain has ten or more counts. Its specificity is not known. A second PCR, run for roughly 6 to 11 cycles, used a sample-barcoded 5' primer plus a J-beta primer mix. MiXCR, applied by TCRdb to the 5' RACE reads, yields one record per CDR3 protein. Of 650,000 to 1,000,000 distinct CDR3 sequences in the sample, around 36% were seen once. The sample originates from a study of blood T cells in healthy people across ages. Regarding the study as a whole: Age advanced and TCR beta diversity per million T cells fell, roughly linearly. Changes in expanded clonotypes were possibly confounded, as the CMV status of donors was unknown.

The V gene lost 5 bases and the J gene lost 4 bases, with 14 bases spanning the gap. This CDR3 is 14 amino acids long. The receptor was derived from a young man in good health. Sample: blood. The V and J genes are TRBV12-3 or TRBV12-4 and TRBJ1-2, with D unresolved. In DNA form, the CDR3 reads TGTGCCAGCAGTCCCCCCAGAGATTCCTATGGCTACACCTTC. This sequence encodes CASSPPRDSYGYTF.